The 32 T cell receptor beta chains below come from one sample, sequenced in a study of blood T cell repertoires in COVID-19. The data were produced by immunoSEQ multiplex PCR, yet TCRdb's version contains in-frame clones alone and is incomplete. The repertoire holds 65,000 to 90,000 clones, with around 80% as singletons. The sequencing sample was made of peripheral blood. Source of these receptors: an elderly woman with active or convalescent COVID-19.

The chain uses TRBV6-1 and TRBJ2-3; D is possibly TRBD1 (6 bases). Germline CDR1 and CDR2: MNHNS and SASEGT. This CDR3 has 18 residues. Trimming shortened V by 2 bases and J by 4 bases, and 22 bases separated the two germline ends. The CDR3 is CASSELLFGGGMADTQYF. DNA of the CDR3: TGTGCCAGCAGTGAACTTCTTTTTGGGGGCGGTATGGCAGATACGCAGTATTTT.

The rearrangement joins TRBV11-3 to TRBJ2-2; the match to TRBD2 covers 11 bases. This CDR3 has 16 residues. CDR1 and CDR2 from the germline V gene are SGHNT and YENEEA. J gave up 1 base and V 5 bases, and 3 bases lay outside the gene matches. The CDR3 sequence is CASSPTSGRNTGELFF. Written as DNA, the CDR3 is TGTGCCAGCAGCCCTACTAGCGGGAGGAACACCGGGGAGCTGTTTTTT.

The chain carries TRBV7-2 and TRBJ1-2, with 8 bases lining up with TRBD1. Trimming at V came to 5 bases and at J to 3 bases, leaving 11 bases not matched to a gene. The germline gives CDR1 SGHTA, CDR2 FQGNSA. This CDR3 is built from 16 residues. This CDR3 is CASSERPGQVDYGYTF. In nucleotides, the CDR3 is TGTGCCAGCAGCGAGCGCCCGGGACAGGTCGACTATGGCTACACCTTC.

J is TRBJ2-5 and V is TRBV7-6; 12 nucleotides agree with TRBD2. The trim removed 5 bases at V and 5 bases at J, leaving 6 bases unmatched. The germline CDR1 and CDR2 sequences are SGHVS and FNYEAQ. The CDR3 sequence is 15 residues long. CDR3 sequence (DNA): TGTGCCAGCAGCCCAGGACTAGCGGGAAGGGAGACCCAGTACTTC. This encodes CASSPGLAGRETQYF.

The chain employs TRBV4-3 and TRBJ1-2, with a weak D call TRBD1 (6 bases). V was clipped by 3 bases and J by 4 bases, with 12 bases between them. Germline V gives CDR1 LGHNA, CDR2 YSLEER. The length of the CDR3 is 14 residues. The CDR3 region is CASSHPGHTYGYTF. In DNA form, the CDR3 reads TGCGCCAGCAGCCACCCGGGACACACCTATGGCTACACCTTC.

The chain links TRBV4-3 to TRBJ1-1; D remains ambiguous. From germline, CDR1 is LGHNA and CDR2 YSLEER. The CDR3 sequence is 13 residues long. The V end was cut by 4 bases, the J end by 5 bases, with 11 bases between. The CDR3 region has the DNA TGCGCCAGCAGCCCATGGGCAAAAACTGAAGCTTTCTTT. Translating it yields CASSPWAKTEAFF.

The chain combines TRBV18 with TRBJ2-7, with TRBD1 matching 7 bases. V lost 2 bases and J lost 0; bases outside the gene matches: 10. This CDR3 contains 17 residues. Looked up from germline, CDR1 is KGHSH and CDR2 is LQKENI. CDR3 residues: CASSPWEWTGASYEQYF. As DNA, the CDR3 is TGTGCCAGCTCACCATGGGAGTGGACAGGCGCCTCCTACGAGCAGTACTTC.

V usage is TRBV11-2 and J usage is TRBJ2-7; 7 nucleotides agree with TRBD1. In germline, CDR1 is SGHAT, CDR2 FQNNGV. The V gene end was trimmed by 6 bases and the J gene end by 3 bases; junction bases not matched to a gene: 8. The CDR3 is 14 amino acids. For the CDR3, the DNA is TGTGCCAGCAGTTTGGGGACAGTGGGCTACGAGCAGTACTTC. Residues: CASSLGTVGYEQYF.

V gene TRBV14 combines with J gene TRBJ2-7, with TRBD2 as a possible D gene (6 bases). This CDR3 contains 12 residues. Trimming stripped 4 bases from V and 5 bases from J, with 9 bases between. Germline assignment: CDR1 SGHDN and CDR2 FVKESK. CDR3 residues: CASSPRGNEQYF. DNA for the CDR3: TGTGCCAGCAGCCCCCGCGGGAACGAGCAGTACTTC.

This clone was observed at least ten times. The V and J genes are TRBV2 and TRBJ1-3, with 7 nucleotides matching TRBD1. V trimming: 6 bases; J trimming: 3 bases; junction bases outside the gene matches: 2. This CDR3 has 13 amino acids. Germline assignment: CDR1 SNHLY and CDR2 FYNNEI. The CDR3 is CASSGTDGNTIYF. CDR3 in DNA: TGTGCCAGCAGCGGGACAGATGGAAACACCATATATTTT.

The chain uses TRBV28 and TRBJ2-5, with 13 bases identical to TRBD2. With 4 bases clipped from V and 4 bases from J, the junction kept 9 bases outside the gene matches. The germline V gene has CDR1 MDHEN and CDR2 SYDVKM. CDR3 size: 17 residues. The CDR3 spells CASSSTGLAGFRETQYF. The CDR3 nucleotides read TGTGCCAGCAGTTCCACGGGACTAGCGGGATTCCGAGAGACCCAGTACTTC.

The chain couples TRBV27 to TRBJ2-7; 11 bases map to TRBD2. The trim removed 3 bases at V and 4 bases at J, leaving 2 bases unmatched. Germline V gene lookup returns CDR1 MNHEY and CDR2 SMNVEV (reference sequence). The CDR3 runs to 14 residues. The CDR3 reads CASSFLAGGYEQYF. The CDR3, as DNA: TGTGCCAGCAGTTTTCTAGCGGGGGGATACGAGCAGTACTTC.

The V gene is TRBV4-1, the J gene TRBJ2-1; D perhaps matches TRBD2 (6 bases). The ends were cut back, 2 bases at V and 6 bases at J, with 20 bases in the middle. The CDR3 consists of 17 residues. In germline, CDR1 is MGHRA, CDR2 YSYEKL. CDR3 coding DNA: TGCGCCAGCAGCCAAATCGGACTACCATTACCTTTCAATGAGCAGTTCTTC. Amino acid sequence: CASSQIGLPLPFNEQFF.

The chain uses TRBV18 and TRBJ1-1, with 8 bases fitting TRBD1. Germline V gene lookup returns CDR1 KGHSH and CDR2 LQKENI. CDR3 size: 15 residues. Losses at the gene ends were 2 bases for V and 1 base for J; bases not matched to a gene: 3. Here the CDR3 DNA reads TGTGCCAGCTCACCAAGGACAGGGAGGAACACTGAAGCTTTCTTT. Translation: CASSPRTGRNTEAFF.

The V and J genes are TRBV9 and TRBJ2-1; a possible D gene is TRBD2 (6 bases). Germline-derived CDR1 and CDR2 are SGDLS and YYNGEE. V lost 2 bases, J lost 5 bases, and 14 bases lay in between. The CDR3 consists of 15 residues. The CDR3 is CASSVLPSVDNEQFF. The CDR3 DNA is TGTGCCAGCAGCGTCCTCCCTAGCGTAGACAATGAGCAGTTCTTC.

The chain is built from TRBV2 and TRBJ2-3; 14 nucleotides align to TRBD2. The CDR3 covers 15 residues. V dropped 7 bases and J dropped 9; count of bases not matched to a gene: 9. Germline V gene lookup returns CDR1 SNHLY and CDR2 FYNNEI. In DNA, the CDR3 is TGTGCCAGCAATGGACTAGCGGGAGGTTCGACGACGCAGTATTTT. Residues: CASNGLAGGSTTQYF.

The chain employs TRBV28 and TRBJ2-1; 12 bases fit TRBD1. From germline, CDR1 is MDHEN and CDR2 SYDVKM. V dropped 6 bases and J dropped 9; count of bases not matched to a gene: 9. This CDR3 is 15 amino acids long. The CDR3 coding sequence is TGTGCCAGCAGCTACCGGGACAGGGGGCTGGGTGAGCAGTTCTTC. This gives the protein CASSYRDRGLGEQFF.

The CDR3 region has the DNA TGTGCCAGCAGAACGGAGGGGTCGAACACTGAAGCTTTCTTT. Protein product: CASRTEGSNTEAFF. The chain uses TRBV6-5 and TRBJ1-1, with TRBD1 as a possible D gene (5 bases). The germline CDR1 and CDR2 sequences are MNHEY and SVGAGI. Trimming pared 6 bases from V and 1 base from J, leaving 12 bases between. The CDR3 spans 14 residues.

This chain links TRBV4-1 with TRBJ2-2; 10 bases fit TRBD2. In germline, CDR1 is MGHRA, CDR2 YSYEKL. The CDR3 totals 19 residues. J was trimmed by 10 bases and V by 4 bases; bases with no gene match: 21. The CDR3 region is CASSLIQYSSGRRREELFF. The DNA for the CDR3 is TGCGCCAGCAGCCTTATACAATACTCTAGCGGGAGAAGAAGGGAGGAGCTGTTTTTT.

The chain has TRBV5-6 and TRBJ2-3, with D possibly being TRBD1 (6 bases). CDR1 is SGHDT and CDR2 is YYEEEE in the germline V gene. This CDR3 has 19 residues. V was shortened by 3 bases and J by 5 bases, with 28 bases between the two germline ends. The CDR3 nucleotides are TGTGCCAGCAGCTACGGGACACCCGGCTGGGGTATCGGAGGAGATACGCAGTATTTT. Translating gives CASSYGTPGWGIGGDTQYF. Full variable domain (outside the CDR3, taken from reference TRBV5-6 and TRBJ2-3): DAGVTQSPTHLIKTRGQQVTLRCSPKSGHDTVSWYQQALGQGPQFIFQYYEEEERQRGNFPDRFSGHQFPNYSSELNVNALLLGDSALYLCASSYGTPGWGIGGDTQYFGPGTRLTVL.

As for this clone: At the DNA level, this CDR3 is encoded by other sequences in the same sample as well. The J gene is TRBJ1-1, the V gene TRBV19; D is unclear. The CDR3 has 14 residues. CDR1 and CDR2 (germline): LNHDA, SQIVND (reference sequence). V dropped 0 bases and J dropped 0 bases, with 5 bases sitting between them. CDR3 sequence reads: CASSIDRMNTEAFF. As DNA, the CDR3 is TGTGCCAGTAGTATAGATCGTATGAACACTGAAGCTTTCTTT.

The rearrangement uses TRBV18 and TRBJ2-3; 13 bases are shared with TRBD2. CDR1 KGHSH and CDR2 LQKENI come from the germline V gene. This CDR3 is 16 amino acids long. The V segment lost 4 bases and the J segment 8 bases; nucleotides outside the gene matches: 9. CDR3 bases: TGTGCCAGCTCACTAGGGACTAGCGGGAATATTGGTACGCAGTATTTT. Protein product: CASSLGTSGNIGTQYF.

This clone was picked up one time. The rearrangement uses TRBV25-1 and TRBJ2-7, with D possibly matching TRBD1 (5 bases). Germline V CDR1 and CDR2: MGHDK, SYGVNS. The CDR3 consists of 13 residues. The V end lost 11 bases, the J end lost 2 bases, and 16 bases lay between the germline ends. In nucleotides, the CDR3 is TGTGCCTCCCGTAGGGAAGGGGCCTACGAGCAGTACTTC. Encoded protein: CASRREGAYEQYF.

This clone was counted only a few times. The chain combines TRBV10-3 with TRBJ2-3, with TRBD2 matching 14 bases. V lost 10 bases and J lost 0; bases outside the gene matches: 6. CDR3 length: 16 residues. The germline V gene encodes CDR1 ENHRY and CDR2 SYGVKD. In nucleotides, the CDR3 is TGTGCCAAAGGGACTAGCGGGAGTTCGAGCACAGATACGCAGTATTTT. This gives the protein CAKGTSGSSSTDTQYF.

V gene TRBV9 combines with J gene TRBJ1-6, with D unclear. V was trimmed by 4 bases and J by 6 bases, leaving 14 bases between them. The CDR3 loop spans 15 amino acids. Per the germline V gene, CDR1 is SGDLS and CDR2 is YYNGEE. The CDR3 here is CASSKHGGGNSPLHF. The CDR3 DNA sequence: TGTGCCAGCAGCAAACACGGTGGCGGTAATTCACCCCTCCACTTT.

This chain uses TRBV28 with TRBJ2-7; 8 bases fit TRBD1. The J segment lost 4 bases and the V segment lost 4 bases, leaving 15 bases of the junction unmatched. The CDR3 sequence is 17 residues long. Per the germline V gene, CDR1 is MDHEN and CDR2 is SYDVKM. The CDR3 DNA reads as TGTGCCAGCAGTTCTCAACAAACCTCAGGGGGCGGGTACGAGCAGTACTTC. Amino acids: CASSSQQTSGGGYEQYF.

This rearrangement joins TRBV5-4 to TRBJ1-4; 8 positions match TRBD1. CDR3 length equals 15 residues. The V segment lost 4 bases and the J segment 5 bases; nucleotides outside the gene matches: 7. Germline assignment: CDR1 SGHNT and CDR2 YYREEE (reference sequence). CDR3 amino acids: CASSPQQGGNEKLFF. CDR3 coding DNA: TGTGCCAGCAGCCCGCAACAGGGGGGGAATGAAAAACTGTTTTTT.

V usage is TRBV19 and J usage is TRBJ2-3; TRBD1 aligns across 9 bases. Germline values: CDR1 LNHDA, CDR2 SQIVND (reference sequence). This CDR3 contains 15 residues. The V gene end was trimmed by 7 bases and the J gene end by 0 bases; junction bases not matched to a gene: 5. This CDR3 is CASTDRGASTDTQYF. DNA for the CDR3: TGTGCCAGTACCGACAGGGGGGCGAGCACAGATACGCAGTATTTT.

The genes are TRBV5-6 and TRBJ1-2; 9 positions agree with TRBD1. Per the germline V gene, CDR1 is SGHDT and CDR2 is YYEEEE. This CDR3 comprises 14 residues. V dropped 4 bases and J dropped 4; count of bases not matched to a gene: 5. CDR3 nucleotides: TGTGCCAGCAGCGTGGACAGGGGTTCCTATGGCTACACCTTC. Its protein is CASSVDRGSYGYTF.

V gene TRBV19 combines with J gene TRBJ1-1; 8 bases align to TRBD1. Looked up from germline, CDR1 is LNHDA and CDR2 is SQIVND (reference sequence). V gave up 7 bases and J gave up 4 bases; unmatched junction bases: 14. This CDR3 region has 16 residues. The CDR3 sequence is CASKMGGYRGGTEAFF. DNA for the CDR3: TGTGCCAGTAAAATGGGCGGGTACAGGGGGGGCACTGAAGCTTTCTTT.

The V and J genes are TRBV7-2 and TRBJ2-2, with 10 bases that match TRBD2. The junction had 7 bases not matched to a gene; V was cut back by 10 bases and J by 5 bases. In germline, CDR1 is SGHTA, CDR2 FQGNSA. The CDR3 extends over 14 amino acids. The CDR3, as DNA: TGTGCCATCCAAGCGGGGGGGAGGACCGGGGAGCTGTTTTTT. Its translation: CAIQAGGRTGELFF.

This chain connects TRBV2 to TRBJ2-7; 7 bases are a match to TRBD1. This CDR3 comprises 14 residues. Germline CDR1 is SNHLY and CDR2 is FYNNEI. Germline trimming cut 10 bases from V and 0 bases from J; bases unmatched to any gene: 9. The CDR3: CANSPGQVSYEQYF. As DNA, the CDR3 is TGTGCCAACTCCCCTGGACAGGTCTCCTACGAGCAGTACTTC.